Listed here is a single T cell receptor beta chain. The data were obtained in a study of T cell changes during pregnancy in multiple sclerosis. This CDR3 has 17 amino acids. Germline V gives CDR1 LGHNA, CDR2 YSLEER. J was trimmed by 3 bases and V by 0 bases; bases with no gene match: 8. Sequencing was performed with immunoSEQ multiplex PCR; in TCRdb, only in-frame clones are kept and a portion is missing. Here the sample spans about 40,000 clones, 91% being singletons. The sample in question was CD8+ T cells from peripheral blood mononuclear cells, obtained before pregnancy. V usage is TRBV4-3 and J usage is TRBJ2-1, with 7 bases identical to TRBD2. The source is a female donor with multiple sclerosis, enrolled in a pregnancy study. The CDR3 DNA reads as TGCGCCAGCAGCCAAGAGGCGTCTAGCGGCATCTACAATGAGCAGTTCTTC. Encoded protein: CASSQEASSGIYNEQFF.